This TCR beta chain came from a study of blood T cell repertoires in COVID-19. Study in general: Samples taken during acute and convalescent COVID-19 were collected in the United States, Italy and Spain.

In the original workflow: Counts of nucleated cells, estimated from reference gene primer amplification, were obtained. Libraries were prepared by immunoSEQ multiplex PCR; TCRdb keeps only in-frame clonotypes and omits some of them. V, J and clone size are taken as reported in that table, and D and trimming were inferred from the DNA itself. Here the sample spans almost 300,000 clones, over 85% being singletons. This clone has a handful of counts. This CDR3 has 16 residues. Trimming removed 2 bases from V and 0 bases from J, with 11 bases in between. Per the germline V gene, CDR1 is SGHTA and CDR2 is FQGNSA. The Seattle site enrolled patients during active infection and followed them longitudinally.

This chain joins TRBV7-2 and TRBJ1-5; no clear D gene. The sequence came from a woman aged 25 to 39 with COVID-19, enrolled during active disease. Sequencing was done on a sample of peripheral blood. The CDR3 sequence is CASSLQWASSNQPQHF. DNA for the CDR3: TGTGCCAGCAGCTTACAATGGGCCTCTAGCAATCAGCCCCAGCATTTT. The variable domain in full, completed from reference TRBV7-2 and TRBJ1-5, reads GAGVSQSPSNKVTEKGKDVELRCDPISGHTALYWYRQSLGQGLEFLIYFQGNSAPDKSGLPSDRFSAERTGGSVSTLTIQRTQQEDSAVYLCASSLQWASSNQPQHFGDGTRLSIL.